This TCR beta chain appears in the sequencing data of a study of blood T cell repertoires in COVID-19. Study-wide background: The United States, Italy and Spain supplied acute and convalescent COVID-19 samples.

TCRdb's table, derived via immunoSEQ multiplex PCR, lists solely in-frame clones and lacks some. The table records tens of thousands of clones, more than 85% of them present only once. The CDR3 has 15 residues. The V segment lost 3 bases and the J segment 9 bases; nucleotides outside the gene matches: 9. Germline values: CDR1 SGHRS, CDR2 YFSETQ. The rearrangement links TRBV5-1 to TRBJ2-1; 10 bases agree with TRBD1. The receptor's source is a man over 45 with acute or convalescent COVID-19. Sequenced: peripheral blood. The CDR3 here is CASSWDRGTVGEQFF. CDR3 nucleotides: TGCGCCAGCAGCTGGGACAGGGGTACGGTTGGTGAGCAGTTCTTC.